The source of this T cell receptor (beta chain) is a study of post-analysis software for immune sequencing data. This clonotype has a handful of counts. The library was made from cDNA and included unique molecular identifiers. Via MiXCR, TCRdb re-called the PCR reads, giving one row per CDR3 protein. This sample has more than 350,000 distinct CDR3 sequences, with 30% to 40% found just once. Material: blood. This receptor was identified in a girl aged 2 to 10 with multiple sclerosis.

CDR3 DNA sequence: TGCAGTGCTACTAGCGGGGCCGGGTACGAGCAGTACTTC. Translated: CSATSGAGYEQYF. The chain couples TRBV20-1 to TRBJ2-7, with 9 positions matching TRBD2. This CDR3 has 13 amino acids. V dropped 4 bases and J dropped 4; count of bases not matched to a gene: 5. Germline loops: CDR1 DFQATT, CDR2 SNEGSKA (reference sequence).